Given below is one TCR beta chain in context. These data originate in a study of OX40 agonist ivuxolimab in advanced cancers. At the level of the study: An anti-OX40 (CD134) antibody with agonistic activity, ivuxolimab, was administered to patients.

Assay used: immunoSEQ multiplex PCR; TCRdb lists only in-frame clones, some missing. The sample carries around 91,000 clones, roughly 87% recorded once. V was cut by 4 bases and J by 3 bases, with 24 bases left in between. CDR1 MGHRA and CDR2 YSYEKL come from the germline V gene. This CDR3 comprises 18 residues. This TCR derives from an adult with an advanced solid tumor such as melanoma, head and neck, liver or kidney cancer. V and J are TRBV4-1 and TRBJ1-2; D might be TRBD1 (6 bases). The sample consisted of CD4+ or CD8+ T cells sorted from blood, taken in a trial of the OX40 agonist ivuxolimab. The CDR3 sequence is CASSRNLLGGGGYYGYTF. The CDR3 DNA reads TGCGCCAGCAGCCGCAACCTCCTGGGGGGGGGCGGGTACTATGGCTACACCTTC.